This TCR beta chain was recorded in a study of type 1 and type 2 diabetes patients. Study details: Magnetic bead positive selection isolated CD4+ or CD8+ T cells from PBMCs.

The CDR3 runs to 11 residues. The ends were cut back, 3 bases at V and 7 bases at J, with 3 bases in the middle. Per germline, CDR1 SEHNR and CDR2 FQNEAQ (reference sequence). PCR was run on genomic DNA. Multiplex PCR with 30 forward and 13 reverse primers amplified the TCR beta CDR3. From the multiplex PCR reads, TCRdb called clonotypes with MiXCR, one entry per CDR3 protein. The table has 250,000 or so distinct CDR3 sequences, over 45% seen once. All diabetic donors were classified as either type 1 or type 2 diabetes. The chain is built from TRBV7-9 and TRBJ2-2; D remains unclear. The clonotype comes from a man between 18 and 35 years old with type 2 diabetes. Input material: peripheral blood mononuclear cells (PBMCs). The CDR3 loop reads CASSLNGELFF. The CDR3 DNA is TGTGCCAGCAGCTTGAACGGGGAGCTGTTTTTT. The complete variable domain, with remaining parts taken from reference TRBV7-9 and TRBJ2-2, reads DTGVSQNPRHKITKRGQNVTFRCDPISEHNRLYWYRQTLGQGPEFLTYFQNEAQLEKSRLLSDRFSAERPKGSFSTLEIQRTEQGDSAMYLCASSLNGELFFGEGSRLTVL.